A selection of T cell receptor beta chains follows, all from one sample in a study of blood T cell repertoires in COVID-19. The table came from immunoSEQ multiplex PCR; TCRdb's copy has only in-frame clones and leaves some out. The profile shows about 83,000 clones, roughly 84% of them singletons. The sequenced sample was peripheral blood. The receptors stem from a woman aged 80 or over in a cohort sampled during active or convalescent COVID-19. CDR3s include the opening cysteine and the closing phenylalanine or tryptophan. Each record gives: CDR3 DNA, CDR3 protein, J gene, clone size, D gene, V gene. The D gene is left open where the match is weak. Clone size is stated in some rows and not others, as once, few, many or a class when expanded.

cdr3_nt: TGCGCCAGCAGCTCCGAGGGTTTCTACAATGAGCAGTTCTTC
cdr3_aa: CASSSEGFYNEQFF
j_call: TRBJ2-1
clone_size: few
d_call: .
v_call: TRBV5-1

cdr3_nt: TGCGCCAGCAGCCAAGATCGGTGGAACACTGAAGCTTTCTTT
cdr3_aa: CASSQDRWNTEAFF
j_call: TRBJ1-1
clone_size: .
d_call: .
v_call: TRBV4-1

cdr3_nt: TGCGCCAGCAGCTTGGTTCAGGGGGCGGCTGGAAACACCATATATTTT
cdr3_aa: CASSLVQGAAGNTIYF
j_call: TRBJ1-3
clone_size: few
d_call: TRBD1
v_call: TRBV5-1

cdr3_nt: TGTGCCAGCAGCGCGGACAGGGTTTGGGGCACTGAAGCTTTCTTT
cdr3_aa: CASSADRVWGTEAFF
j_call: TRBJ1-1
clone_size: .
d_call: TRBD1
v_call: TRBV6-5

cdr3_nt: TGCGCCAGCAGCTGGGGGAGCGGGAACTACAATGAGCAGTTCTTC
cdr3_aa: CASSWGSGNYNEQFF
j_call: TRBJ2-1
clone_size: .
d_call: TRBD2
v_call: TRBV5-1

cdr3_nt: TGCGCCAGCAGCTTATCGGGACAGGGCCGAAATGAGCAGTTCTTC
cdr3_aa: CASSLSGQGRNEQFF
j_call: TRBJ2-1
clone_size: .
d_call: TRBD1
v_call: TRBV5-1

cdr3_nt: TGTGCCAGCAGCTTGGGGCCCCCGGGACAGGGGAGAGAGACCCAGTACTTC
cdr3_aa: CASSLGPPGQGRETQYF
j_call: TRBJ2-5
clone_size: once
d_call: TRBD1
v_call: TRBV5-4

cdr3_nt: TGTGCCAGCTCTCAACCGGGAGGAGGGGCTCATGAAAAACTGTTTTTT
cdr3_aa: CASSQPGGGAHEKLFF
j_call: TRBJ1-4
clone_size: .
d_call: .
v_call: TRBV18

cdr3_nt: TGTGCCAGCTCACAACTCTATCCCGGGGCAACTAATGAAAAACTGTTTTTT
cdr3_aa: CASSQLYPGATNEKLFF
j_call: TRBJ1-4
clone_size: .
d_call: .
v_call: TRBV18

cdr3_nt: TGTGCCAGCAGCCACCGGGACAGGAGTAGTTCACCCCTCCACTTT
cdr3_aa: CASSHRDRSSSPLHF
j_call: TRBJ1-6
clone_size: .
d_call: TRBD1
v_call: TRBV5-5

cdr3_nt: TGTGCCAGCAGCCCGGGACAGGTCTTCCCAGATACGCAGTATTTT
cdr3_aa: CASSPGQVFPDTQYF
j_call: TRBJ2-3
clone_size: .
d_call: TRBD1
v_call: TRBV7-3

cdr3_nt: TGTGCCACCAGTGACAATCAGGGGGCGCCTGGGAACACTGAAGCTTTCTTT
cdr3_aa: CATSDNQGAPGNTEAFF
j_call: TRBJ1-1
clone_size: .
d_call: TRBD1
v_call: TRBV24-1